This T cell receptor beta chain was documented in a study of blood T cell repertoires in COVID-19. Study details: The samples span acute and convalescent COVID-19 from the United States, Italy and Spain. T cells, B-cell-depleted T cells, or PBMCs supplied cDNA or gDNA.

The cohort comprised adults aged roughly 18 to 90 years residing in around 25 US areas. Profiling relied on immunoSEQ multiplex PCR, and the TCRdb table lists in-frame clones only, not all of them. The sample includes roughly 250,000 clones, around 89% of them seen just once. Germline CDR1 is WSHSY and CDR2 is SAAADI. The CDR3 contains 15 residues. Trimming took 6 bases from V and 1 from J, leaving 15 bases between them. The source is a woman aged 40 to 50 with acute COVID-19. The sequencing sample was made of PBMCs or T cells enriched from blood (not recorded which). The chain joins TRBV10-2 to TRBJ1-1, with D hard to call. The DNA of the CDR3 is TGCGCCAGCAGGGATGAGGCGGAGCCGAACACTGAAGCTTTCTTT. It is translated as CASRDEAEPNTEAFF.